This T cell receptor (beta chain) was sequenced during a study of T-cell memory formation after mild COVID-19. Study-wide points: Within pre-infection memory, some responding clones were found, suggesting cross-reactive memory joined.

MiXCR was run by TCRdb on the 5' RACE reads, yielding one entry per CDR3 protein. The table records around 300,000 distinct CDR3 sequences, over 7% of them present only once. Notes on this clonotype: The antigen is undetermined.

This CDR3 comprises 14 residues. This chain links TRBV21-1 with TRBJ2-7; the DNA was not compared with TRBD2, the D call given in the table. TRBV21-1 corresponds to a pseudogene. Material for sequencing was PBMCs or a T cell subset sorted from them (not recorded which). This TCR was sampled from a man between 18 and 29 years old who had mild COVID-19 (a few samples of this study predate the infection). Cell type and time point are not known. CDR3 loop: CASSGGLSSYEQYF. The CDR3 DNA reads TGTGCCAGCAGCGGCGGACTAAGCTCCTACGAGCAGTACTTC.